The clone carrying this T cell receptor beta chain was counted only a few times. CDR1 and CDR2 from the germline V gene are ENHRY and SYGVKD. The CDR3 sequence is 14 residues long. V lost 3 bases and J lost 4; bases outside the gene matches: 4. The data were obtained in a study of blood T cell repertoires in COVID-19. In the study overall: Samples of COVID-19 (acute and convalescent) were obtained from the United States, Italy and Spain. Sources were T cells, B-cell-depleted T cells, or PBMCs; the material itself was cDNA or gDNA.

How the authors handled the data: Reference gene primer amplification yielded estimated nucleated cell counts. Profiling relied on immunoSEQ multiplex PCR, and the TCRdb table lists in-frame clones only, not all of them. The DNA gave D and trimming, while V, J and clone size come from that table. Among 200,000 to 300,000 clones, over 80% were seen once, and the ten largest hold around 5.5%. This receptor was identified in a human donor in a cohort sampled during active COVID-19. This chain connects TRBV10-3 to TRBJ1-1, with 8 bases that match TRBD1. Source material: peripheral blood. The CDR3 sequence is CAISENRGSTEAFF. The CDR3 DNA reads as TGTGCCATCAGTGAAAACAGGGGGAGCACTGAAGCTTTCTTT.